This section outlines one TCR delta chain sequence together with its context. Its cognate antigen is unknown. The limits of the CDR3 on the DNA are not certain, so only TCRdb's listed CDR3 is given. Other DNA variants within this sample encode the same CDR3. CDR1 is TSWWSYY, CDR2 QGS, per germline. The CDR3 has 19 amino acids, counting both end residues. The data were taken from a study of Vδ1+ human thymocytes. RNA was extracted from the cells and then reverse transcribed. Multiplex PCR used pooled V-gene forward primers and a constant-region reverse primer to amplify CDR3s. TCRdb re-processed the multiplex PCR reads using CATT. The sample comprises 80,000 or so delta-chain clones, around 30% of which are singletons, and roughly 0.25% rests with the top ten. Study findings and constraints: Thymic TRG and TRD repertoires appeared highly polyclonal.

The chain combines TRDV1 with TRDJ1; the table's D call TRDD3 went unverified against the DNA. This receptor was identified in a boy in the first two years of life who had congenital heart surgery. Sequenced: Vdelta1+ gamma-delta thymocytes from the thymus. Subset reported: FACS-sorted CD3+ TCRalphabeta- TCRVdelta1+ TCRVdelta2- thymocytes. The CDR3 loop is CALGEPTSVLHAGTDKLIF.